Presented here are 12 T cell receptor beta chains from one specimen sequenced in a study of regulatory T cells in long-lasting Graves disease. With iRepertoire HTBI primers and Arm-PCR of CDR3 regions, TCR beta libraries were built. Each CDR3 protein gets one entry after TCRdb re-called the multiplex PCR reads with MiXCR. The top ten hold about 10% of the sample, which has about 450,000 distinct CDR3 sequences, roughly 15% seen once. Sample time point: newly diagnosed GD, antithyroid drugs for less than 3 months. PBMCs provided the RNA from which the TCR library was made. The data were also submitted as part of a second study, on T cells in Graves' hyperthyroidism and ophthalmopathy.

This specimen was peripheral blood mononuclear cells (PBMCs), taken at new diagnosis, from a patient treated with antithyroid drugs. The source is a woman in her 30s with Graves disease.

This clonotype was picked up many times. V is TRBV20-1 and J is TRBJ2-1, with 11 bases matching TRBD2. Per the germline V gene, CDR1 is DFQATT and CDR2 is SNEGSKA (reference sequence). V lost 5 bases and J lost 7; bases outside the gene matches: 7. CDR3 size: 14 residues. The CDR3 loop is CSAGTSGPRNEQFF. DNA for the CDR3: TGCAGTGCTGGGACTAGCGGTCCAAGGAATGAGCAGTTCTTC.

This clonotype has at least ten counts. The chain employs TRBV7-9 and TRBJ2-3; 10 bases are a match to TRBD1. This CDR3 contains 13 residues. Germline V gene sequence: CDR1 SEHNR, CDR2 FQNEAQ (reference sequence). J lost 1 base, V lost 8 bases, and 0 bases had no gene match. CDR3 nucleotide sequence: TGTGCCAGCGGACAGGGGGGCACAGATACGCAGTATTTT. Translation gives CASGQGGTDTQYF.

This rearrangement joins TRBV29-1 to TRBJ1-3, with TRBD1 as a possible D gene (5 bases). Trimming left V 7 bases short and J 3 bases short, with 10 bases between. Looked up from germline, CDR1 is SQVTM and CDR2 is ANQGSEA. CDR3 size: 12 residues. CDR3: CSGEGIGNTIYF. The CDR3 region has the DNA TGCAGCGGGGAGGGGATTGGAAACACCATATATTTT.

This clonotype was picked up many times. This sequence joins TRBV5-6 and TRBJ2-3, with TRBD1 matching 8 bases. The CDR3 is 17 amino acids. Germline CDR1 SGHDT, CDR2 YYEEEE. The V segment lost 0 bases and the J segment 4 bases; nucleotides outside the gene matches: 10. The CDR3: CASSLAQTGDRSDTQYF. CDR3 nucleotide sequence: TGTGCCAGCAGCTTGGCCCAGACAGGGGATCGGTCAGATACGCAGTATTTT.

This clonotype was counted ten times or more. V is TRBV30 and J is TRBJ1-2, with TRBD1 as a possible D gene (6 bases). V lost 3 bases and J 6 bases, leaving 14 bases between the germline ends. The CDR3 runs 13 residues. From germline, CDR1 is GTSNPN and CDR2 SVGIG (reference sequence). The CDR3 sequence is CAWRETGLHGYTF. Here the CDR3 DNA reads TGTGCCTGGAGAGAGACAGGTCTTCATGGCTACACCTTC.

The chain joins TRBV29-1 to TRBJ2-7; tentative D call: TRBD1 (5 bases). The CDR3 loop spans 14 amino acids. Germline lookup yields CDR1 SQVTM and CDR2 ANQGSEA. V was trimmed by 2 bases and J by 2 bases, leaving 13 bases between them. This CDR3 reads CSVELQGSTYEQYF. CDR3 DNA: TGCAGCGTTGAACTGCAGGGTAGCACCTACGAGCAGTACTTC.

This clonotype was counted only a few times. The chain uses TRBV7-2 and TRBJ2-5, with D perhaps TRBD1 or TRBD2 (5 bases each). The CDR3 length is 13 residues. With 2 bases removed from V and 5 bases from J, the gap between germline ends came to 9 bases. Germline CDR1 and CDR2: SGHTA and FQGNSA. This CDR3 is CASSLTWGETQYF. For the CDR3, the DNA is TGTGCCAGCAGCTTAACTTGGGGGGAGACCCAGTACTTC.

This clonotype was seen repeatedly, ten times or more. This sequence joins TRBV20-1 and TRBJ2-3; 9 positions match TRBD2. With 3 bases clipped from V and 5 bases from J, the junction kept 6 bases outside the gene matches. CDR1 and CDR2 (germline): DFQATT, SNEGSKA (reference sequence). The CDR3 contains 14 residues. CDR3 amino acids: CSARGGRAIDTQYF. The CDR3 coding sequence is TGCAGTGCTAGGGGCGGGAGGGCAATAGATACGCAGTATTTT.

Remarks on this clonotype: A much larger clone lies one base from this, so it may be a read error. The chain has TRBV6-5 and TRBJ2-3; D is unresolved. Germline V gene lookup returns CDR1 MNHEY and CDR2 SVGAGI. The CDR3 has 14 residues. This CDR3 is CAGSYSRSTDTQYF. CDR3 nucleotide sequence: TGTGCCGGCAGTTACAGCAGATCCACAGATACGCAGTATTTT.

V usage is TRBV14 and J usage is TRBJ1-4; D not certain. V lost 5 bases and J lost 3, with 16 bases in between. The CDR3 contains 16 residues. The germline gives CDR1 SGHDN, CDR2 FVKESK. In DNA form, the CDR3 reads TGTGCCAGCAGCGGCCGGGCCCAAGGTCCTAATGAAAAACTGTTTTTT. This codes for CASSGRAQGPNEKLFF.

The rearrangement joins TRBV19 to TRBJ2-2; D not resolved. There are 13 residues in the CDR3. CDR1 is LNHDA, CDR2 SQIVND, per germline (reference sequence). Trimming left V 7 bases short and J 3 bases short, with 9 bases between. The CDR3: CASMVGYTGELFF. The CDR3 DNA is TGTGCCAGTATGGTGGGTTACACCGGGGAGCTGTTTTTT.

The chain recombines TRBV5-6 with TRBJ1-1, with TRBD1 matching over 9 bases. After removal of 3 bases from V and 0 bases from J, the junction contained 12 bases not matched to a gene. CDR1 and CDR2 from the germline V gene are SGHDT and YYEEEE. The length of the CDR3 is 18 residues. The CDR3 bases are TGTGCCAGCAGCTGGGACAGGGAGCGGTACGTCGTGAACACTGAAGCTTTCTTT. This encodes CASSWDRERYVVNTEAFF.